What follows are 9 T cell receptor beta chains derived from one specimen sequenced in a study of PD-1 blockade in classical Hodgkin lymphoma. Here immunoSEQ multiplex PCR was the method, and the copy in TCRdb shows in-frame clones only, minus some. The table lists 20,000 to 30,000 clones, about 81% of them singletons. The time point was: cycle 4 day 1 (C4D1), after less than 7 weeks of nivolumab. Every patient experienced relapse after autologous stem cell transplantation, and brentuximab vedotin exposure varied. The sequencing here drew on peripheral blood mononuclear cells (PBMCs), taken before the fourth cycle of nivolumab. The receptor set was obtained from a human donor with classical Hodgkin lymphoma.

The chain combines TRBV15 with TRBJ2-2, with D possibly being TRBD1 or TRBD2 (5 bases each). Germline V CDR1 and CDR2: LNHNV, YYDKDF (reference sequence). V gave up 0 bases and J gave up 6 bases, with 8 bases separating them. The CDR3 is 14 residues long. The CDR3 bases are TGTGCCACCAGCAGAGATGGGGGTTCCGGGGAGCTGTTTTTT. This encodes CATSRDGGSGELFF.

This clone was seen once. Different DNA sequences within this sample yield the same CDR3. The chain employs TRBV6-6 and TRBJ2-7; tentatively, D is TRBD1 (6 bases). The CDR3 is 12 amino acids. With 4 bases removed from V and 5 bases from J, the gap between germline ends came to 9 bases. Germline V gene lookup returns CDR1 MNHNY and CDR2 SVGAGI (reference sequence). CDR3 sequence (DNA): TGTGCCAGCAGTTTTAACAGGGACGAGCAGTACTTC. This codes for CASSFNRDEQYF.

The chain is built from TRBV5-1 and TRBJ2-3, with TRBD2 identical over 8 bases. This CDR3 comprises 15 residues. CDR1 is SGHRS, CDR2 YFSETQ, per germline. Trimming at V came to 0 bases and at J to 4 bases, leaving 4 bases not matched to a gene. In DNA form, the CDR3 reads TGCGCCAGCAGCTTGGAGGGGACTAGTCCAGATACGCAGTATTTT. It codes for CASSLEGTSPDTQYF.

The chain carries TRBV10-3 and TRBJ2-3; D gene unclear. Germline V gene data show CDR1 as ENHRY and CDR2 as SYGVKD. Between the trimmed V and J ends, which lost 8 bases and 0 bases, there was a span of 9 bases. The CDR3 is 13 amino acids. The CDR3 loop reads CAIGPVSTDTQYF. The CDR3, as DNA: TGTGCCATCGGGCCAGTCAGCACAGATACGCAGTATTTT.

The gene calls are TRBV27 and TRBJ1-2; D is unresolved. Germline V gene sequence: CDR1 MNHEY, CDR2 SMNVEV (reference sequence). The V gene lost 6 bases and the J gene lost 4 bases, with 15 bases spanning the gap. The CDR3 is 14 residues long. CDR3 residues: CASSQAEGPYGYTF. The DNA for the CDR3 is TGTGCCAGCAGCCAAGCAGAAGGACCCTATGGCTACACCTTC.

The chain combines TRBV29-1 with TRBJ1-3, with 11 nucleotides matching TRBD1. The CDR3 spans 14 residues. The trim removed 5 bases at V and 4 bases at J, leaving 4 bases unmatched. From germline, CDR1 is SQVTM and CDR2 ANQGSEA. The CDR3 nucleotides are TGCAGCGTTAAGGGACAGGGGGACGGAAACACCATATATTTT. Translation: CSVKGQGDGNTIYF.

The rearrangement uses TRBV27 and TRBJ2-3, with TRBD2 matching over 9 bases. Germline V lookup: CDR1 MNHEY, CDR2 SMNVEV (reference sequence). CDR3 length: 14 amino acids. Unmatched junction bases numbered 3, after V lost 6 bases and J lost 2 bases. The CDR3 nucleotides are TGTGCCAGCAGCAGACTAGCGGTCACAGATACGCAGTATTTT. Protein product: CASSRLAVTDTQYF.

This clone was picked up one time. V is TRBV9 and J is TRBJ2-7; 7 bases line up with TRBD1. The V segment lost 0 bases and the J segment 3 bases; nucleotides outside the gene matches: 3. CDR1 and CDR2 from the germline V gene are SGDLS and YYNGEE. The length of the CDR3 is 14 residues. CDR3 in DNA: TGTGCCAGCAGCGTAGGACCAGGGGGCTACGAGCAGTACTTC. It yields the protein CASSVGPGGYEQYF.

V gene TRBV7-9 combines with J gene TRBJ1-2; D is unclear. V was trimmed by 4 bases and J by 9 bases, leaving 12 bases between them. The CDR3 runs to 12 residues. Germline CDR1 and CDR2: SEHNR and FQNEAQ (reference sequence). The CDR3: CASSYEGSSYTF. The CDR3 DNA reads TGTGCCAGCAGCTATGAAGGTTCAAGCTACACCTTC.